This T cell receptor beta chain was obtained from a study of cytomegalovirus exposure and HLA in healthy donors. As for the study in general: Unique TCRs from HLA-typed donors, around 93 million of them, were held in an early data release. Study conclusions and caveats: Cytomegalovirus association was listed for about 170 TCR beta chains. Highest at DRB1 and lowest at HLA-C, TCR association rates differed among HLA loci in a later analysis. Presence/absence analyses rested on an assumption that sequencing depth was roughly uniform across donors.

The CDR3 is 13 amino acids. V shed 4 bases, J shed 3 bases, and the junction held 2 bases outside the gene matches. CDR1 is MNHEY and CDR2 is SMNVEV in the germline V gene (reference sequence). Both 60 Vbeta primers and 13 Jbeta primers went into the PCR. Some clones are missing from TCRdb's copy, which holds only in-frame ones; the method was immunoSEQ multiplex PCR. Among about 98,000 clones listed, approximately 87% were seen once. Comments on this clone: No antigen is known for it.

The source is a middle-aged man in good health and CMV-seronegative. The chain has TRBV27 and TRBJ2-7, with 8 nucleotides matching TRBD1. The sample was PBMCs. CDR3: CASSSDRDYEQYF. The CDR3 DNA reads as TGTGCCAGCAGTTCGGACAGGGACTACGAGCAGTACTTC.